This T cell receptor beta chain derives from a study of blood T cell repertoires in COVID-19 (dated by TCRdb to the early 2020s). For the study in its entirety: Samples from collaborators originated in the United States, Italy and Spain and spanned both the acute and convalescent phases of COVID-19. The samples were drawn from two sources: the first 160 participants of the ongoing ImmuneRACE study, and 1,200 or so subjects contributed by 6 global collaborators. Where HLA class I and class II types were available, the types were taken from metadata supplied by the sample provider, not from assay-based typing. The repertoires were released in a freely available public database meant as a resource for research on the immune response to SARS-CoV-2. The sample metadata nearly always contained a de-identified subject ID, COVID-19 status, age in years and sex. The dataset comprised deeply sampled blood TCRbeta repertoires from subjects exposed to, actively infected with, or recovered from COVID-19. The material from the prospective study consisted of cDNA or gDNA derived from T cells, B-cell-depleted T cells, or PBMCs.

TCRbeta CDR3 regions were amplified from genomic DNA using the immunoSEQ Assay, a bias-controlled multiplex PCR. The study's processing was this. Nucleated cell counts per sample were estimated from amplification of reference gene primers within the assay. To quantify the absolute abundance of each unique TCRbeta CDR3 rearrangement, sequence reads were collapsed and filtered. For each sample, productive Simpson clonality was calculated as the square root of Simpson's diversity index over productive rearrangements. The source is immuneACCESS, and TCRdb retained only in-frame sequences with V and J called. Part of the clones is not carried over; for the studies checked, unresolved V genes explain less than half of this, and the remainder is unexplained. V and J calls and clone size are those listed in that table; D and trimming were worked out from the DNA. The table for this sample lists just over 650,000 clones; 75% to 90% of them were counted only once. Together, the top ten hold 0.2% to 0.3% of the sample.

On this clone: The specificity of this receptor is unknown. One base away there is no much larger clone; base qualities are not given.

From cysteine to phenylalanine, the CDR3 is 16 amino acids long. Only the CDR3 DNA stays, 48 bases, in frame from base 1. Compared with germline, V lacks 5 bases and J lacks 0 bases; bases without a gene match: 7. Taken from the germline V gene, the CDR1 and CDR2 loops are SGHRS and YFSETQ. The collaborating institutions used their own protocols to collect whole blood in K2EDTA tubes. For TCRbeta analysis, collaborators shipped samples as frozen whole blood, isolated PBMCs, or DNA extracted from either of those sample types. Study-wide findings and limitations: The amount of clinical and demographic metadata varied by source and participant and was provided uncurated.

Sequencing was carried out using peripheral blood. This chain is built from TRBV5-1 and TRBJ2-3; 9 middle bases align to TRBD2. The source of this sequence is a woman between 18 and 30 years old with acute or convalescent COVID-19. The CDR3 is CASRTSGAYSTDTQYF. The DNA is as follows: TGCGCCAGCAGGACTAGCGGCGCGTATAGCACAGATACGCAGTATTTT.